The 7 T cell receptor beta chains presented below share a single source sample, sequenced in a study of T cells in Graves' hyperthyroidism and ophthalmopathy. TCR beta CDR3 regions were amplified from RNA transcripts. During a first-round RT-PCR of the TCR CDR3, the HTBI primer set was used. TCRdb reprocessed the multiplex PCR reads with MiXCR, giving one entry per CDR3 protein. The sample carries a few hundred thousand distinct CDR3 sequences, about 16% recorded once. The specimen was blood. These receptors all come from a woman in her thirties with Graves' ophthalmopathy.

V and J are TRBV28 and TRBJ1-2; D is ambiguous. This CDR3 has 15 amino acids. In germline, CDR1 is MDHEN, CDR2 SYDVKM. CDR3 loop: CVTERDSGLYYGYTF. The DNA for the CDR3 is TGTGTCACCGAAAGGGATAGCGGCCTATATTATGGCTACACCTTC.

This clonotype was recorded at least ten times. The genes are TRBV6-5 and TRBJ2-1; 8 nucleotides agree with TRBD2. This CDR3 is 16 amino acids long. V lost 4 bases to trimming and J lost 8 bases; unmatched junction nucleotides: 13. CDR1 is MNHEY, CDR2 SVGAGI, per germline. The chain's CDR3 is CASSSRLAYYGDEQFF. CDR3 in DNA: TGTGCCAGCAGTTCTCGACTAGCGTACTATGGCGATGAGCAGTTCTTC.

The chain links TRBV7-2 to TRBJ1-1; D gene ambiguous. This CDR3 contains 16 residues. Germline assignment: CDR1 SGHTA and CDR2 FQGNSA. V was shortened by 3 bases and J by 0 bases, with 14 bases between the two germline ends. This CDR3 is CASSFRTLLLNTEAFF. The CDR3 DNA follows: TGTGCCAGCAGCTTCCGCACCCTCTTATTGAACACTGAAGCTTTCTTT.

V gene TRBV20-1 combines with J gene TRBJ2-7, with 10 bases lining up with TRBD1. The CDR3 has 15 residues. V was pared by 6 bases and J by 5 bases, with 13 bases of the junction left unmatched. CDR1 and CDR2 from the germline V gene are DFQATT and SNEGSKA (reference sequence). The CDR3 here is CSAKGVTGTGDEQYF. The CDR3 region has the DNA TGCAGTGCCAAAGGGGTAACCGGGACAGGGGACGAGCAGTACTTC.

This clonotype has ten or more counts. The CDR3 DNA sequence: TGTGCCAGCAGCTTAGGACAGCTCGATGGCTACACCTTC. This translates into CASSLGQLDGYTF. The chain employs TRBV7-9 and TRBJ1-2; TRBD1 is a possible D gene (5 bases). Trimming left V 1 base short and J 6 bases short, with 9 bases between. The CDR3 totals 13 residues. CDR1 SEHNR and CDR2 FQNEAQ come from the germline V gene (reference sequence).

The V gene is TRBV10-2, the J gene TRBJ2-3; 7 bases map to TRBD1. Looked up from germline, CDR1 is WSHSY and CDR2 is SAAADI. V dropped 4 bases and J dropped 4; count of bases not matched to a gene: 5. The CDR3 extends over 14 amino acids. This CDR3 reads CASSAQGSPDTQYF. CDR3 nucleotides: TGCGCCAGCAGTGCACAGGGGTCCCCAGATACGCAGTATTTT.

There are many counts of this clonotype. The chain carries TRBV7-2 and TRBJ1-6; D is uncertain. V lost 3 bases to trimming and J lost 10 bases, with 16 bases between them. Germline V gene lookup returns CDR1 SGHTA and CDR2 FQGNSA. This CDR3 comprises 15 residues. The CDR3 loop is CASSFGKSGKSPLHF. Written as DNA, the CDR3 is TGTGCCAGCAGCTTTGGGAAAAGCGGAAAGTCACCCCTCCACTTT.